This TCR beta chain was captured in a study of naive and memory T cell subsets. Notes on the study in general: Naive and memory repertoire findings lacked a ground truth for validation.

Details on this clonotype: Its specificity is not known.

Two oligonucleotides, mixed equimolar, formed the beta constant-region primer covering TRBC1 and TRBC2. TCRdb re-called the UMI-ligation and nested PCR reads with MiXCR, one entry per CDR3 protein. Of 150,000 or so distinct CDR3 sequences in the sample, over 15% were seen once. CDR1 and CDR2 (germline): KGHDR, SFDVKD. The V end lost 4 bases, the J end lost 2 bases, and 11 bases lay between the germline ends. This CDR3 region has 15 residues. The sample consisted of naive CD4+ T cells from blood. The clonotype originates from a human donor in good health. J is TRBJ1-5 and V is TRBV24-1; D possibly corresponds to TRBD1 (5 bases). CDR3 nucleotides: TGTGCCACCAGTGACCCGGCGGGGGGCAATCAGCCCCAGCATTTT. This gives the protein CATSDPAGGNQPQHF.